This entry features one T cell receptor beta chain sequence. This specimen comes from a study of T cell clones after liver transplantation. On the study more broadly: As an antigen-independent comparator, third-party-reactive TCRbeta sequences came from pre-transplant mixed lymphocyte reactions.

The CDR3 has 14 residues. The ends lost 4 bases at V and 5 bases at J; junction bases unmatched: 5. Germline V lookup: CDR1 SNHLY, CDR2 FYNNEI. Sequenced by immunoSEQ multiplex PCR; TCRdb stores in-frame clones only, minus some. The sample has 70,000 to 85,000 clones, 80% seen once. V is TRBV2 and J is TRBJ2-7; 10 bases are shared with TRBD1. The sequence came from a human donor who received a liver transplant. The source was CD4+ T cells from blood, collected before liver transplant. CDR3: CASSGTGGRNEQYF. The DNA for the CDR3 is TGTGCCAGCAGTGGGACAGGGGGAAGAAACGAGCAGTACTTC.